The 27 T cell receptor beta chains in this list originate from one sample, sequenced in a study of blood T cell repertoires in COVID-19. Only in-frame clones appear in the TCRdb table, and some are missing; sequencing was by immunoSEQ multiplex PCR. The sample carries about 200,000 clones, roughly 84% recorded once. The source material was peripheral blood. These receptors all come from a man aged 35-49 years with active or convalescent COVID-19.

The chain recombines TRBV20-1 with TRBJ2-6; 11 nucleotides agree with TRBD1. Germline V gene lookup returns CDR1 DFQATT and CDR2 SNEGSKA (reference sequence). The CDR3 loop spans 17 amino acids. V was clipped by 3 bases and J by 1 base; unmatched bases: 5. DNA of the CDR3: TGCAGTGCTAGTGCCGGGACAGGGGGATCTGGGGCCAACGTCCTGACTTTC. Protein product: CSASAGTGGSGANVLTF.

The V gene is TRBV19, the J gene TRBJ1-6; 7 bases agree with TRBD1. CDR1 LNHDA and CDR2 SQIVND come from the germline V gene (reference sequence). V lost 3 bases to trimming and J lost 10 bases; unmatched junction nucleotides: 9. This CDR3 contains 15 residues. The CDR3: CASSIVEGAGSPLHF. Written as DNA, the CDR3 is TGTGCCAGTAGTATTGTTGAGGGGGCAGGATCACCCCTCCACTTT.

This clone has only one observation. The V call is TRBV3-1 (or the pseudogene TRBV3-2), the J call TRBJ2-7, with D maybe TRBD2 (6 bases). CDR3 length: 14 residues. V gave up 2 bases and J gave up 5 bases, with 13 bases separating them. The V gene's germline CDR1 is LGHDT and CDR2 YNNKEL (reference sequence). The CDR3 DNA is TGTGCCAGCAGCCAAAGGCCTAGCGAAGACGAGCAGTACTTC. It codes for CASSQRPSEDEQYF.

This chain joins TRBV28 and TRBJ1-2, with 8 bases lining up with TRBD1. The CDR3 is 13 amino acids. V was pared by 5 bases and J by 10 bases, with 9 bases of the junction left unmatched. Per germline, CDR1 MDHEN and CDR2 SYDVKM. Here the CDR3 reads CASSTGTGAHYTF. Written as DNA, the CDR3 is TGTGCCAGCAGTACCGGGACAGGCGCGCACTACACCTTC.

For the CDR3, the DNA is TGTGCCAGCAGCGTAGACTTCACTGAAGCTTTCTTT. Protein product: CASSVDFTEAFF. The V gene is TRBV9, the J gene TRBJ1-1; D is unclear. CDR3 length: 12 residues. The V gene's germline CDR1 is SGDLS and CDR2 YYNGEE. The V end was cut by 0 bases, the J end by 4 bases, with 4 bases between.

The chain couples TRBV7-2 to TRBJ1-5; D is uncertain. This CDR3 comprises 14 residues. Germline values: CDR1 SGHTA, CDR2 FQGNSA. V lost 7 bases, J lost 1 base, and 11 bases lay in between. CDR3 nucleotide sequence: TGTGCCAGCACCCGACGGGGAAGCAATCAGCCCCAGCATTTT. Encoded protein: CASTRRGSNQPQHF.

The V and J genes are TRBV6-2 or TRBV6-3 and TRBJ1-1, with TRBD1 matching 8 bases. CDR3 length equals 13 residues. Germline V gene lookup returns CDR1 MNHEY and CDR2 SVGEGT. V shed 6 bases and J 4 bases; nucleotides not matched to a gene: 4. CDR3 amino acids: CASSRDRGTEAFF. The CDR3 DNA follows: TGTGCCAGCAGCCGTGACAGGGGCACTGAAGCTTTCTTT.

This rearrangement joins TRBV23-1 to TRBJ2-6, with 10 bases identical to TRBD1. TRBV23-1 is classed as an ORF, of uncertain function. V trimming: 6 bases; J trimming: 0 bases; junction bases outside the gene matches: 11. The CDR3 runs to 19 residues. CDR3: CASRAEGDRGPSGANVLTF. The CDR3 DNA follows: TGCGCCAGCAGAGCTGAGGGGGACAGGGGCCCCTCTGGGGCCAACGTCCTGACTTTC.

This chain connects TRBV27 to TRBJ2-1; D might be TRBD2 (6 bases). V was clipped by 5 bases and J by 13 bases, with 15 bases between them. The length of the CDR3 is 12 residues. The V gene's germline CDR1 is MNHEY and CDR2 SMNVEV (reference sequence). The CDR3 coding sequence is TGTGCCAGCAGTCGGGACTGGGTGACACAGTTCTTC. Its translation: CASSRDWVTQFF.

This rearrangement joins TRBV19 to TRBJ2-3; 8 nucleotides line up with TRBD2. In germline, CDR1 is LNHDA, CDR2 SQIVND (reference sequence). Trimming cost V 10 bases and J 4 bases; bases outside gene matches: 13. This CDR3 has 15 amino acids. As DNA, the CDR3 is TGTGCCACTAATCCGGGACTAGTATCCGCAGATACGCAGTATTTT. Translation: CATNPGLVSADTQYF. Complete variable domain (other parts from reference TRBV19 and TRBJ2-3): DGGITQSPKYLFRKEGQNVTLSCEQNLNHDAMYWYRQDPGQGLRLIYYSQIVNDFQKGDIAEGYSVSREKKESFPLTVTSAQKNPTAFYLCATNPGLVSADTQYFGPGTRLTVL.

The chain joins TRBV11-2 to TRBJ1-5; possible D gene TRBD1, 6 bases. V lost 1 base and J 0 bases, leaving 10 bases between the germline ends. The CDR3 is 16 amino acids. Germline V CDR1 and CDR2: SGHAT, FQNNGV. The DNA of the CDR3 is TGTGCCAGCAGCTTAGTTGGGACATTTAGCAATCAGCCCCAGCATTTT. This codes for CASSLVGTFSNQPQHF.

The rearrangement uses TRBV18 and TRBJ2-7, with D possibly being TRBD2 (5 bases). V shed 5 bases and J shed 2 bases, with 10 bases lying between them. The CDR3 consists of 13 residues. The germline CDR1 and CDR2 sequences are KGHSH and LQKENI. CDR3 nucleotides: TGTGCCAGCTCAACAGAGGGTCCCTACGAGCAGTACTTC. Protein product: CASSTEGPYEQYF.

V is TRBV9 and J is TRBJ1-1, with D unresolved. V lost 4 bases and J lost 1, with 14 bases in between. Germline V gene lookup returns CDR1 SGDLS and CDR2 YYNGEE. This CDR3 has 15 amino acids. This CDR3 is CASSLKPVPNTEAFF. CDR3 in DNA: TGTGCCAGCAGCCTAAAGCCTGTTCCGAACACTGAAGCTTTCTTT. Supplemented by reference TRBV9 and TRBJ1-1, the full variable domain reads DSGVTQTPKHLITATGQRVTLRCSPRSGDLSVYWYQQSLDQGLQFLIQYYNGEERAKGNILERFSAQQFPDLHSELNLSSLELGDSALYFCASSLKPVPNTEAFFGQGTRLTVV.

This clone has just a few counts. The chain carries TRBV18 and TRBJ1-4, with D uncertain. From germline, CDR1 is KGHSH and CDR2 LQKENI. The CDR3 is 15 amino acids. V gave up 2 bases and J gave up 8 bases, with 15 bases separating them. The chain's CDR3 is CASSPRTEAGEKLFF. In DNA, the CDR3 is TGTGCCAGCTCACCAAGGACGGAGGCTGGGGAAAAACTGTTTTTT.

V is TRBV5-6 and J is TRBJ1-3, with 7 nucleotides matching TRBD1. Germline values: CDR1 SGHDT, CDR2 YYEEEE. The CDR3 runs to 16 residues. V gave up 4 bases and J gave up 0 bases; unmatched junction bases: 7. The CDR3 loop is CASSPGQPRSGNTIYF. The CDR3, as DNA: TGTGCCAGCAGCCCGGGACAGCCCCGCTCTGGAAACACCATATATTTT.

V gene TRBV5-4 combines with J gene TRBJ2-7, with TRBD2 as a possible D gene (5 bases). V shed 3 bases and J shed 7 bases, with 20 bases lying between them. Per the germline V gene, CDR1 is SGHNT and CDR2 is YYREEE (reference sequence). The CDR3 loop spans 15 amino acids. The DNA of the CDR3 is TGTGCCAGCAGCTCGGGGAGCCAGCCGCCGGGGGAGCAGTACTTC. It specifies CASSSGSQPPGEQYF.

The rearrangement uses TRBV28 and TRBJ2-4; possible D gene TRBD1, 6 bases. This CDR3 spans 15 amino acids. The V end was cut by 4 bases, the J end by 3 bases, with 13 bases between. Germline V CDR1 and CDR2: MDHEN, SYDVKM. CDR3 in amino acids: CASSSPRDIKNIQYF. The CDR3 DNA reads as TGTGCCAGCAGTTCACCTCGGGACATCAAAAACATTCAGTACTTC. Filled out from reference TRBV28 and TRBJ2-4, the complete variable domain reads DVKVTQSSRYLVKRTGEKVFLECVQDMDHENMFWYRQDPGLGLRLIYFSYDVKMKEKGDIPEGYSVSREKKERFSLILESASTNQTSMYLCASSSPRDIKNIQYFGAGTRLSVL.

The chain joins TRBV18 to TRBJ1-3; D unclear. The length of the CDR3 is 15 residues. Trimming removed 6 bases at V and 0 bases at J, with 12 bases between. Germline assignment: CDR1 KGHSH and CDR2 LQKENI. DNA for the CDR3: TGTGCCAGCTCCCAAGACCGGGTCTCTGGAAACACCATATATTTT. This sequence encodes CASSQDRVSGNTIYF.

The chain combines TRBV19 with TRBJ1-2; 9 positions agree with TRBD1. Germline values: CDR1 LNHDA, CDR2 SQIVND (reference sequence). This CDR3 spans 12 amino acids. After removal of 9 bases from V and 8 bases from J, the junction contained 7 bases not matched to a gene. CDR3 loop: CARRDRVLGYTF. CDR3 in DNA: TGTGCCAGAAGGGACAGGGTACTCGGCTACACCTTC. Variable domain in full (rest from reference TRBV19 and TRBJ1-2): DGGITQSPKYLFRKEGQNVTLSCEQNLNHDAMYWYRQDPGQGLRLIYYSQIVNDFQKGDIAEGYSVSREKKESFPLTVTSAQKNPTAFYLCARRDRVLGYTFGSGTRLTVV.

This clone was seen only a few times. The genes are TRBV30 and TRBJ1-5, with a weak D call TRBD1 (6 bases). Trimming cost V 8 bases and J 7 bases, with 21 bases left between them. This CDR3 region has 14 residues. Germline lookup yields CDR1 GTSNPN and CDR2 SVGIG (reference sequence). The CDR3 DNA is TGTGCCGCCACTCCGGGACAATATGGACAGCCCCAGCATTTT. Translating it yields CAATPGQYGQPQHF.

V is TRBV7-6 and J is TRBJ1-4; 7 bases agree with TRBD1. The CDR3 sequence is 15 residues long. Germline V gene sequence: CDR1 SGHVS, CDR2 FNYEAQ. V gave up 2 bases and J gave up 3 bases; unmatched junction bases: 3. This chain's CDR3 is CASSLRTGPNEKLFF. DNA for the CDR3: TGTGCCAGCAGCTTACGGACAGGCCCTAATGAAAAACTGTTTTTT.

The chain combines TRBV28 with TRBJ1-1; D possibly corresponds to TRBD1 (5 bases). The germline V gene encodes CDR1 MDHEN and CDR2 SYDVKM. Between the trimmed V and J ends, which lost 2 bases and 0 bases, there was a span of 13 bases. The CDR3 spans 16 residues. DNA of the CDR3: TGTGCCAGCAGTTTAATTGACAGTTTTATGAACACTGAAGCTTTCTTT. It codes for CASSLIDSFMNTEAFF.

There are many counts of this clone. The chain has TRBV7-5 and TRBJ2-1; the DNA was not compared with TRBD2, the D call given in the table. TRBV7-5 is a recognized pseudogene. The CDR3 length is 13 residues. This CDR3 reads CVRSGTSGNEQFF. The CDR3 region has the DNA TGTGTCAGAAGCGGGACTAGCGGGAATGAGCAGTTCTTC.

The chain combines TRBV14 with TRBJ2-7; 12 bases are a match to TRBD2. The germline V gene encodes CDR1 SGHDN and CDR2 FVKESK. This CDR3 has 15 residues. Losses at the gene ends were 4 bases for V and 3 bases for J; bases not matched to a gene: 4. CDR3 in DNA: TGTGCCAGCAGCCTCGGACTAGCGGGAAGCTACGAGCAGTACTTC. Amino acids: CASSLGLAGSYEQYF.

The rearrangement joins TRBV5-4 to TRBJ1-1, with D maybe TRBD1 (5 bases). The CDR3 totals 14 residues. Germline CDR1 is SGHNT and CDR2 is YYREEE (reference sequence). Trimming stripped 5 bases from V and 4 bases from J, with 15 bases between. The CDR3 DNA is TGTGCCAGCAGGCATGATCGGAGGGGCACTGAAGCTTTCTTT. Its translation is CASRHDRRGTEAFF.

The chain combines TRBV19 with TRBJ2-1, with 8 bases identical to TRBD1. CDR3 length equals 14 residues. Trimming removed 5 bases from V and 3 bases from J; junction bases left unmatched: 3. Germline V gene data show CDR1 as LNHDA and CDR2 as SQIVND (reference sequence). The CDR3 here is CASSPGQDYNEQFF. CDR3 nucleotide sequence: TGTGCCAGTAGTCCGGGACAGGACTACAATGAGCAGTTCTTC.

The genes are TRBV11-2 and TRBJ1-6; D gene uncertain. The CDR3 totals 15 residues. Germline loops: CDR1 SGHAT, CDR2 FQNNGV. Trimming left V 5 bases short and J 1 base short, with 9 bases between. In DNA, the CDR3 is TGTGCCAGCAGCCCTAGAAGTTCCTATAATTCACCCCTCCACTTT. This gives the protein CASSPRSSYNSPLHF. The whole variable domain, filled in from reference TRBV11-2 and TRBJ1-6, reads EAGVAQSPRYKIIEKRQSVAFWCNPISGHATLYWYQQILGQGPKLLIQFQNNGVVDDSQLPKDRFSAERLKGVDSTLKIQPAKLEDSAVYLCASSPRSSYNSPLHFGNGTRLTVT.